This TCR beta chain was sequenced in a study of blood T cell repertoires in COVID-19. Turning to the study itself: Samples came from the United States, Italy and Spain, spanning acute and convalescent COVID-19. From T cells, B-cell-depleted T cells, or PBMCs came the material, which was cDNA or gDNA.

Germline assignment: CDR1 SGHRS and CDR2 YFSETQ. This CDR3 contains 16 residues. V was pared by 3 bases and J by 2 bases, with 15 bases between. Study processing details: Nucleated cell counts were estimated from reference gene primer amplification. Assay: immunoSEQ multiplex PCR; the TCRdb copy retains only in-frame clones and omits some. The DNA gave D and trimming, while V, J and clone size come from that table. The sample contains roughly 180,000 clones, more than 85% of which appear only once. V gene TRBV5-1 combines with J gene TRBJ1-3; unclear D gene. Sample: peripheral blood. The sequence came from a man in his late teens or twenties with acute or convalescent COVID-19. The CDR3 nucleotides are TGCGCCAGCAGCTCCGACTCCGGGGATCCTGGAAACACCATATATTTT. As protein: CASSSDSGDPGNTIYF.